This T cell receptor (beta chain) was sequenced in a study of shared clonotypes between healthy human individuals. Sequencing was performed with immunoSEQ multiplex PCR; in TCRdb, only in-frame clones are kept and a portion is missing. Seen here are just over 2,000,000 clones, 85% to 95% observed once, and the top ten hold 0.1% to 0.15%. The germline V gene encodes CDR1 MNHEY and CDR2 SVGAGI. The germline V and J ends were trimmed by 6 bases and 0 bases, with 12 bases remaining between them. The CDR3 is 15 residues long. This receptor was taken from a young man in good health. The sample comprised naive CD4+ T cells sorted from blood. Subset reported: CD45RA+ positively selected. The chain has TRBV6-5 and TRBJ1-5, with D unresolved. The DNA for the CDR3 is TGTGCCAGCAGCCCCTCCGGGTATAGCAATCAGCCCCAGCATTTT. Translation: CASSPSGYSNQPQHF.